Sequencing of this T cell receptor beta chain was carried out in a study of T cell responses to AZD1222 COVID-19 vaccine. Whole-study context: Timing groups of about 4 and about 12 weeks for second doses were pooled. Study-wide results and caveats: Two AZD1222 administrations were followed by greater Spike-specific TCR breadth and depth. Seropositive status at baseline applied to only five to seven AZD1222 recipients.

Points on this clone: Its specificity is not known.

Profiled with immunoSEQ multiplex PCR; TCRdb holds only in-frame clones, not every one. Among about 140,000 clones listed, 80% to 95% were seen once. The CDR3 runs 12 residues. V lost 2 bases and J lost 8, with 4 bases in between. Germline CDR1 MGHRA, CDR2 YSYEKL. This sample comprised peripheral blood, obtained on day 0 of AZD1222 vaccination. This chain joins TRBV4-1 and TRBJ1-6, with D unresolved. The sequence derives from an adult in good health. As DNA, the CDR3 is TGCGCCAGCAGCCAACCTTATTCACCCCTCCACTTT. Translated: CASSQPYSPLHF.